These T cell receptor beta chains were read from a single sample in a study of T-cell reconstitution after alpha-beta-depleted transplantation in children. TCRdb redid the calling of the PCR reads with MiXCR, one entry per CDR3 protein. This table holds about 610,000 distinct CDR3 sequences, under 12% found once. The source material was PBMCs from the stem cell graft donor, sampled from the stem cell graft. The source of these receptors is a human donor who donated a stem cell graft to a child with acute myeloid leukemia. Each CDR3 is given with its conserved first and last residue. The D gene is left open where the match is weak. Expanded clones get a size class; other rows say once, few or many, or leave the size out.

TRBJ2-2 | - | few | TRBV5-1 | TGCGCCAGCAGCTTGGCCCCACAGGGGAACACCGGGGAGCTGTTTTTT | CASSLAPQGNTGELFF
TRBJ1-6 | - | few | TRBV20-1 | TGCAGTGGGGGCAGGGATGGTTCACCCCTCCACTTT | CSGGRDGSPLHF
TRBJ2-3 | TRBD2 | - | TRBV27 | TGTTTAGCGCTGGGACTAGCGGGAGGTACAGATACGCAGTATTTT | CLALGLAGGTDTQYF
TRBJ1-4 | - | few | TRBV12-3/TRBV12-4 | TGTGCCAGCAGTTTGTCAGGGGCAGAAAAACTGTTTTTT | CASSLSGAEKLFF
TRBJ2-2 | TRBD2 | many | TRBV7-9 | TGTGCCAGCAACCTCAGGACCGGGACTAGCCCCGGGGAGCTGTTTTTT | CASNLRTGTSPGELFF
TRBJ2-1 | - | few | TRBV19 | TGTGCCAGTAGTTTCGGGACTGATGAGCAGTTCTTC | CASSFGTDEQFF
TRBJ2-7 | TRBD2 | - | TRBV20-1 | TGCAGTGCTAGAGGCGGACTAGCGGGAGCCTACGAGCAGTACTTC | CSARGGLAGAYEQYF
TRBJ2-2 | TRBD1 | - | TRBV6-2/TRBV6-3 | TGTGCCAGTCGAAAGGGACAGATTAACACCGGGGAGCTGTTTTTT | CASRKGQINTGELFF
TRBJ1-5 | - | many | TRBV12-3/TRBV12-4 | TGTGCCAGCAGTAAGCCCCCAGGCCCCAATCAGCCCCAGCATTTT | CASSKPPGPNQPQHF
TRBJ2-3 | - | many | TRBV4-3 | TGCGCCAGCAGCGCGGGACTTGGGTACACAGATACGCAGTATTTT | CASSAGLGYTDTQYF
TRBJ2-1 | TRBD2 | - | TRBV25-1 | TGTGCCAGCAGTCCAACCCGACTAGCGGGAGGGAATGAGCAGTTCTTC | CASSPTRLAGGNEQFF
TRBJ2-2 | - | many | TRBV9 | TGTGCCAGCAGCGCCTCCATAAGCCCCGGGGAGCTGTTTTTT | CASSASISPGELFF
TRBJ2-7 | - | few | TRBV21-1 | TGTGCCAGCAGCGCCCTAACAGGGACTTCCTCCTACGAGCAGTACTTC | CASSALTGTSSYEQYF
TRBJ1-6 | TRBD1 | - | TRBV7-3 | TGTGCCAGCAGCTCCGAACAGGGGTCACCCCTCCACTTT | CASSSEQGSPLHF
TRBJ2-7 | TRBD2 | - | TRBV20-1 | TGCAGTGCTGCCCTAGCGGGAGACGGGCAGTACTTC | CSAALAGDGQYF
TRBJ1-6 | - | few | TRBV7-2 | TGTGCCAGCAGCCCTGGTGTGGGACCAAGGGACTCACCCCTCCACTTT | CASSPGVGPRDSPLHF
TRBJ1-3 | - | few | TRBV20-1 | TGCAGTGCTAGAGATCTCGGGCAGGGCTCTGGAAACACCATATATTTT | CSARDLGQGSGNTIYF
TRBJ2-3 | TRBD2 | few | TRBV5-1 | TGCGCCAGCAGCCTTATTGGGACTAGCGGAAGCACAGATACGCAGTATTTT | CASSLIGTSGSTDTQYF
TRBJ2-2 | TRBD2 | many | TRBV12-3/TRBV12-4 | TGTGCCAGCAGTTTCGGGGGGAGCGGGGAGCTGTTTTTT | CASSFGGSGELFF
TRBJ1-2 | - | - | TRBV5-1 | TGCGCCAGCAGCGCCGGTCCGGAGAGTGGCTACACCTTC | CASSAGPESGYTF
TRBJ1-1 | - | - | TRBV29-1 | TGCAGCTACATGAACACTGAAGCTTTCTTT | CSYMNTEAFF
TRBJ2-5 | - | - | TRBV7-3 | TGTGCCAGCAGCCCGGGGGGGGGACAGCAAGAGACCCAGTACTTC | CASSPGGGQQETQYF
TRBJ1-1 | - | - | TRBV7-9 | TGTGCCAGCAGCTTAGGGGGGAACGGAAGGAGCACTGAAGCTTTCTTT | CASSLGGNGRSTEAFF
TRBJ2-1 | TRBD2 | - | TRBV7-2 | TGTGCCAGCAGCTCACGCTCTAGCGGGAGCGTCGGCTCCTACAATGAGCAGTTCTTC | CASSSRSSGSVGSYNEQFF
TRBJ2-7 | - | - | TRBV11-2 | TGTGCCAGCAGCTTAGAACCCACCGGGGAGCAGTACTTC | CASSLEPTGEQYF
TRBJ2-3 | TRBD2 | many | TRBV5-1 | TGCGCCAGCAGCCGGAGAGCGGGAGAGGGAGATACGCAGTATTTT | CASSRRAGEGDTQYF
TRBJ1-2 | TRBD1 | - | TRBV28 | TGTGCCAGCAGCCAGGACAGGATCTATGGCTACACCTTC | CASSQDRIYGYTF
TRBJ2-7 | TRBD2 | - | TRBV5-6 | TGTGCCAGTGGACTAGCGGGAGTCTACGAGCAGTACTTC | CASGLAGVYEQYF
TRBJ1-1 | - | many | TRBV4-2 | TGTGCCAGCAGCTCGACAGATTTGAACACTGAAGCTTTCTTT | CASSSTDLNTEAFF
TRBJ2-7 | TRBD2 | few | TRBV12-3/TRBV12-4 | TGTGCCAGCAGTTTAAGAGCGGGACTAGCCCTTAGAGACGAGCAGTACTTC | CASSLRAGLALRDEQYF
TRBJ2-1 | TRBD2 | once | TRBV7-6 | TGTGCCAGCAGCTTAGCCCCGGGAGGAAGACTAGCGATTGAGCAGTTCTTC | CASSLAPGGRLAIEQFF
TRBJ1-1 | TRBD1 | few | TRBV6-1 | TGTGCCAGCAAATTGGGACAGGGGGCGAACACTGAAGCTTTCTTT | CASKLGQGANTEAFF
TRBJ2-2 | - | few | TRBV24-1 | TGTGCCACCACCGTTAGGGGACGAACGGACGGGGAGCTGTTTTTT | CATTVRGRTDGELFF
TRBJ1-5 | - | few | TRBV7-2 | TGTGCCAGCAGCTTAGCCGGGGCCCCTCCCCAGCATTTT | CASSLAGAPPQHF
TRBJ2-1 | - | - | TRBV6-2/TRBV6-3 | TGTGCCAGCAGTTACGAACGGGGAAGTGTTGAGCAGTTCTTC | CASSYERGSVEQFF
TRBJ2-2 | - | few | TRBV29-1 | TGCAGCGTCGAGCCTGACACCGGGGAGCTGTTTTTT | CSVEPDTGELFF
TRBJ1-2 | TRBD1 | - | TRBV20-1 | TGCAGTGCTAGGGTCGGGACAGGGAACTATGGCTACACCTTC | CSARVGTGNYGYTF
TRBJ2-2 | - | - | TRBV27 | TGTGCCAGCAGATGGTCCTCTGGGAGCACCGGGGAGCTGTTTTTT | CASRWSSGSTGELFF
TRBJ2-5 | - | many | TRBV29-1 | TGCAGCGTTGAAGAAGGCAGGGGAGAGACCCAGTACTTC | CSVEEGRGETQYF
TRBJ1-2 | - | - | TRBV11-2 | TGTGCCAGCAGCCGCGGACGAGCAGGCCCCCCCGACAATGGCTACACCTTC | CASSRGRAGPPDNGYTF
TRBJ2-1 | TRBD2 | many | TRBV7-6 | TGTGCCAGCAGCCCTAGCGGGAGTAATGTTGGGGAGCAGTTCTTC | CASSPSGSNVGEQFF
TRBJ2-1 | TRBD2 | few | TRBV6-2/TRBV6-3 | TGTGCCAGCAGTTACCAGGCTAGCGGTGAGCAGTTCTTC | CASSYQASGEQFF
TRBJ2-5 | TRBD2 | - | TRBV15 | TGTGCCACCAGCAGAGTTGGAGCGGGATACCAAGAGACCCAGTACTTC | CATSRVGAGYQETQYF
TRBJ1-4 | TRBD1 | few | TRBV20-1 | TGCAGTGCTAGGAAGAAGGGGGCGCCGGAAAAACTGTTTTTT | CSARKKGAPEKLFF
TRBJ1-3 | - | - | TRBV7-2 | TGTGCCAGCAGCTTACAGGGATTGAATGGAAACACCATATATTTT | CASSLQGLNGNTIYF
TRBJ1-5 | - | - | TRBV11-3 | TGTGCCAGCAGCTTTTGGAGGGATCAGCCCCAGCATTTT | CASSFWRDQPQHF
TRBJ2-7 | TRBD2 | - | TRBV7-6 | TGTGCCAGCAGCTTGGGGGTAGCGGGAGACGGCGAGCAGTACTTC | CASSLGVAGDGEQYF
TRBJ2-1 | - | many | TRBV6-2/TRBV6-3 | TGTGCCACCAGAACGCCTGGCGGGAACGAGCAGTTCTTC | CATRTPGGNEQFF
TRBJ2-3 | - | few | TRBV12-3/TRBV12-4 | TGTGCCAGCAGTGGCGATTGGAGAACAGATACGCAGTATTTT | CASSGDWRTDTQYF
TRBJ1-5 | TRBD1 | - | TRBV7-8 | TGTGCCAGCAGCTTAGCGACAGGGAATCAGCCCCAGCATTTT | CASSLATGNQPQHF
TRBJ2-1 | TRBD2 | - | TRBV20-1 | TGCAGTGCCTCCGGGACCGGGACTAGCGCCCGCGGGGAGCAGTTCTTC | CSASGTGTSARGEQFF
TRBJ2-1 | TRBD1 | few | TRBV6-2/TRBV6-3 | TGTGCCAGCAGTTCGACAGGGAACTCCTACAATGAGCAGTTCTTC | CASSSTGNSYNEQFF
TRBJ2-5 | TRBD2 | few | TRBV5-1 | TGCGCCAGCAGCTTGGCCCTAGCGGGAGGAGCCCAAGAGACCCAGTACTTC | CASSLALAGGAQETQYF
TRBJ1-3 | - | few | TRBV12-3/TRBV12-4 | TGTGCCAGCAGCTTCACAGGGTATGGAAACACCATATATTTT | CASSFTGYGNTIYF
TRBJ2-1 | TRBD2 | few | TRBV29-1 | TGCAGCGTTCCGCACACTAAGACTAGCGGGATATCCTACAATGAGCAGTTCTTC | CSVPHTKTSGISYNEQFF
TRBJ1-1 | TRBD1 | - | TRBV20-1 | TGCAGCCTCGACAGGGGGCGTCATCTGAACACTGAAGCTTTCTTT | CSLDRGRHLNTEAFF
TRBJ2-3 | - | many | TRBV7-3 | TGTGCCAGCAGCCAAGACCCCTCCTCAGATACGCAGTATTTT | CASSQDPSSDTQYF
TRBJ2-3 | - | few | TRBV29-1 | TGCAGCGTTAAAGGACACGGGGGCTTGATAGATACGCAGTATTTT | CSVKGHGGLIDTQYF
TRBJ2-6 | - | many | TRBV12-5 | TGTGCTAGTGGAACCGGGGCCAACGTCCTGACTTTC | CASGTGANVLTF